This is a list of T cell receptor beta chains from one sample in a study of prognosis after radiotherapy for stage I lung cancer. TCRdb re-derived calls from the multiplex PCR reads in MiXCR, one entry per CDR3 protein. This sample has roughly 30,000 distinct CDR3 sequences; around 48% occur once, and the top ten carry 15% to 20%. The starting material was PBMCs, obtained before or after stereotactic body radiation therapy (not recorded which). These receptors were collected from a donor over 45 with non-small cell lung cancer. The CDR3 runs from the conserved cysteine through the conserved F or W. The D gene is left open where the match is weak. Not all rows give a size; the values are once, few, many and, for expanded clones, a class.

J gene: TRBJ1-6; clone size: many; V gene: TRBV4-2; D gene: -; CDR3 protein: CASSHQGENNSPLHF; CDR3 DNA: TGTGCCAGCAGCCATCAGGGCGAAAATAATTCACCCCTCCACTTT
J gene: TRBJ2-7; clone size: many; V gene: TRBV6-4; D gene: -; CDR3 protein: CASSRGGRPPHSYEQYF; CDR3 DNA: TGTGCCAGCAGTAGGGGGGGCCGACCGCCCCATTCCTACGAGCAGTACTTC
J gene: TRBJ2-5; clone size: many; V gene: TRBV7-2; D gene: -; CDR3 protein: CASSQPPFSQYQYF; CDR3 DNA: TGTGCCAGCAGCCAGCCCCCCTTTAGCCAGTACCAGTACTTC
J gene: TRBJ2-1; clone size: many; V gene: TRBV19; D gene: TRBD2; CDR3 protein: CASSIGGGSYNEQFF; CDR3 DNA: TGTGCCAGTAGTATAGGGGGGGGCTCCTACAATGAGCAGTTCTTC
J gene: TRBJ2-7; clone size: -; V gene: TRBV27; D gene: -; CDR3 protein: CASTRGGGYEQYF; CDR3 DNA: TGTGCCAGTACCAGGGGCGGGGGCTACGAGCAGTACTTC
J gene: TRBJ2-7; clone size: medium-sized; V gene: TRBV12-3/TRBV12-4; D gene: -; CDR3 protein: CASSRTGDSEQYF; CDR3 DNA: TGTGCCAGCAGTCGGACTGGGGACTCCGAGCAGTACTTC
J gene: TRBJ2-3; clone size: once; V gene: TRBV6-5; D gene: TRBD2; CDR3 protein: CASSYEPTSGSLRNTQYF; CDR3 DNA: TGTGCCAGCAGTTACGAACCAACTAGCGGGAGTTTGCGAAATACGCAGTATTTT
J gene: TRBJ2-3; clone size: many; V gene: TRBV5-6; D gene: -; CDR3 protein: CASSFYGRGADTQYF; CDR3 DNA: TGTGCCAGCAGCTTCTATGGCAGGGGCGCAGATACGCAGTATTTT
J gene: TRBJ2-5; clone size: many; V gene: TRBV7-6; D gene: -; CDR3 protein: CASSHRTTWETQYF; CDR3 DNA: TGTGCCAGCAGCCATCGGACCACCTGGGAGACCCAGTACTTC
J gene: TRBJ1-6; clone size: medium-sized; V gene: TRBV5-1; D gene: TRBD1; CDR3 protein: CASSSPGQGNSPLHF; CDR3 DNA: TGTGCCAGCAGCTCACCGGGACAGGGAAATTCACCCCTCCACTTT
J gene: TRBJ1-6; clone size: medium-sized; V gene: TRBV6-4; D gene: -; CDR3 protein: CASSEGSSYNSPLHF; CDR3 DNA: TGTGCCAGCAGTGAGGGAAGCTCCTATAATTCACCCCTCCACTTT
J gene: TRBJ2-5; clone size: many; V gene: TRBV24-1; D gene: -; CDR3 protein: CATSDPRDGGETQYF; CDR3 DNA: TGTGCCACCAGTGACCCACGGGACGGGGGAGAGACCCAGTACTTC
J gene: TRBJ2-1; clone size: -; V gene: TRBV20-1; D gene: -; CDR3 protein: CSASPLGEGSYNEQFF; CDR3 DNA: TGCAGTGCTAGTCCTCTGGGAGAAGGCTCCTACAATGAGCAGTTCTTC
J gene: TRBJ2-2; clone size: many; V gene: TRBV5-1; D gene: TRBD2; CDR3 protein: CASSFSGITGELFF; CDR3 DNA: TGCGCCAGCAGCTTTAGCGGGATCACCGGGGAGCTGTTTTTT
J gene: TRBJ1-2; clone size: many; V gene: TRBV14; D gene: -; CDR3 protein: CASSHDGAAGYTF; CDR3 DNA: TGTGCCAGCAGCCACGACGGAGCCGCGGGCTACACCTTC
J gene: TRBJ2-6; clone size: many; V gene: TRBV6-1; D gene: -; CDR3 protein: CASSTQGTPSGANVPTF; CDR3 DNA: TGTGCCAGCAGTACTCAGGGGACCCCCTCTGGGGCCAACGTCCCGACTTTC
J gene: TRBJ2-6; clone size: many; V gene: TRBV5-1; D gene: -; CDR3 protein: CASSRDMFSGANVLTF; CDR3 DNA: TGCGCCAGCAGCCGGGACATGTTCTCTGGGGCCAACGTCCTGACTTTC
J gene: TRBJ1-2; clone size: -; V gene: TRBV12-3/TRBV12-4; D gene: -; CDR3 protein: CASSPARYGSDGYTF; CDR3 DNA: TGTGCCAGCAGTCCGGCCCGGTACGGGTCTGACGGCTACACCTTC
J gene: TRBJ2-2; clone size: few; V gene: TRBV7-2; D gene: -; CDR3 protein: CASSAQTTVELFF; CDR3 DNA: TGTGCCAGCAGCGCCCAGACGACCGTGGAGCTGTTTTTT
J gene: TRBJ1-6; clone size: -; V gene: TRBV15; D gene: -; CDR3 protein: CATSSYRDRIPLHF; CDR3 DNA: TGTGCCACCAGCAGCTACAGGGATCGGATACCCCTCCACTTT
J gene: TRBJ1-1; clone size: many; V gene: TRBV7-3; D gene: -; CDR3 protein: CASSFGGAEAFF; CDR3 DNA: TGTGCCAGCAGCTTTGGTGGGGCTGAAGCTTTCTTT
J gene: TRBJ2-7; clone size: -; V gene: TRBV6-1; D gene: -; CDR3 protein: CASSRSGTGSVYEQYF; CDR3 DNA: TGCGCCAGCAGTCGTAGCGGGACAGGGTCTGTCTACGAGCAGTACTTC
J gene: TRBJ1-5; clone size: -; V gene: TRBV6-1; D gene: -; CDR3 protein: CASRHNRGGLNQPQHF; CDR3 DNA: TGTGCCAGCAGACACAACCGGGGAGGGCTCAATCAGCCCCAGCATTTT
J gene: TRBJ2-1; clone size: medium-sized; V gene: TRBV7-9; D gene: -; CDR3 protein: CASSSPRGGGSSEQFF; CDR3 DNA: TGTGCCAGCAGCTCACCTCGGGGAGGGGGGTCTAGTGAGCAGTTCTTC
J gene: TRBJ1-6; clone size: -; V gene: TRBV15; D gene: TRBD1; CDR3 protein: CATSSDRDRRLLHF; CDR3 DNA: TGTGCCACCAGCAGCGACAGGGATCGTAGACTCCTCCACTTT
J gene: TRBJ1-2; clone size: -; V gene: TRBV7-2; D gene: -; CDR3 protein: CASSSTGDGYTF; CDR3 DNA: TGTGCCAGCAGCTCAACAGGCGATGGATACACCTTC
J gene: TRBJ2-7; clone size: few; V gene: TRBV28; D gene: -; CDR3 protein: CASSFRGLSEQYF; CDR3 DNA: TGTGCCAGCAGTTTCCGAGGACTCTCCGAGCAGTACTTC
J gene: TRBJ2-2; clone size: many; V gene: TRBV18; D gene: TRBD1; CDR3 protein: CASFNNAGTGDQNTGELFF; CDR3 DNA: TGTGCCAGCTTCAACAACGCCGGGACAGGGGACCAAAACACCGGGGAGCTGTTTTTT
J gene: TRBJ2-1; clone size: -; V gene: TRBV12-3/TRBV12-4; D gene: TRBD2; CDR3 protein: CASSPQRGYNEQFF; CDR3 DNA: TGTGCCAGCAGCCCCCAGCGGGGGTACAATGAGCAGTTCTTC
J gene: TRBJ2-2; clone size: many; V gene: TRBV19; D gene: -; CDR3 protein: CASSIWGHHTGELFF; CDR3 DNA: TGTGCCAGTAGTATCTGGGGACACCACACCGGGGAGCTGTTTTTT
J gene: TRBJ2-2; clone size: -; V gene: TRBV24-1; D gene: TRBD2; CDR3 protein: CATSDSQGTRGSGELFF; CDR3 DNA: TGTGCCACCAGTGATTCTCAAGGGACTAGGGGTTCCGGGGAGCTGTTTTTT
J gene: TRBJ1-1; clone size: many; V gene: TRBV28; D gene: -; CDR3 protein: CASSPPGSSGQATEAFF; CDR3 DNA: TGTGCCAGCAGCCCACCAGGGTCTTCAGGGCAGGCCACTGAAGCTTTCTTT